The rows below give T cell receptor beta chains drawn from one sample of a study of T cells in Graves' hyperthyroidism and ophthalmopathy. From the multiplex PCR reads, TCRdb called clonotypes with MiXCR, one entry per CDR3 protein. Here the sample spans around 340,000 distinct CDR3 sequences, 21% being singletons. The sequenced material came from blood. These TCRs come from a woman between 50 and 59 years old with Graves' hyperthyroidism. Each CDR3 is given with its conserved first and last residue. The D gene is left open where the match is weak. Clone size is stated in some rows and not others, as once, few, many or a class when expanded.

V gene	J gene	D gene	clone size	CDR3 protein	CDR3 DNA
TRBV5-6	TRBJ1-6	TRBD1	-	CASSFDRGGSPLHF	TGTGCCAGCAGCTTCGACAGGGGTGGATCACCCCTCCACTTT
TRBV7-9	TRBJ2-2	TRBD1	few	CASSFRTGGTGELFF	TGTGCCAGCAGCTTTAGGACAGGGGGAACCGGGGAGCTGTTTTTT
TRBV29-1	TRBJ2-5	TRBD1	few	CSVGTGQETQYF	TGCAGCGTAGGGACAGGACAAGAGACCCAGTACTTC
TRBV27	TRBJ1-2	-	many	CASSREGYGYTF	TGTGCCAGCAGCAGGGAAGGGTATGGCTACACCTTC
TRBV7-9	TRBJ2-7	TRBD2	-	CASRREREPYEQYF	TGTGCCAGCAGGAGAGAGCGGGAGCCCTACGAGCAGTACTTC
TRBV29-1	TRBJ2-5	TRBD1	-	CSVTETGINGETQYF	TGCAGCGTTACTGAGACAGGGATCAACGGAGAGACCCAGTACTTC
TRBV10-1	TRBJ1-1	-	many	CASWDGNTEAFF	TGCGCCAGCTGGGACGGGAACACTGAAGCTTTCTTT
TRBV19	TRBJ2-3	TRBD1	many	CASRGGASNTDTQYF	TGTGCCAGTAGAGGGGGCGCCTCTAACACAGATACGCAGTATTTT
TRBV3-1	TRBJ1-2	-	once	CASSPGPAGGYGYTF	TGTGCCAGCAGCCCGGGGCCCGCCGGTGGGTATGGCTACACCTTC
TRBV3-1	TRBJ1-2	-	-	CASSQHGGVHYGYTF	TGTGCCAGCAGCCAGCATGGGGGGGTCCACTATGGCTACACCTTC
TRBV19	TRBJ1-5	TRBD1	few	CASIQGENSNQPQHF	TGTGCCAGTATCCAGGGGGAAAATAGCAATCAGCCCCAGCATTTT
TRBV6-1	TRBJ1-5	-	many	CASNPEPGRGNQPQHF	TGTGCCAGCAATCCCGAACCCGGCAGGGGCAATCAGCCCCAGCATTTT
TRBV10-2	TRBJ1-1	-	-	CASSELRTATEAFF	TGCGCCAGCAGTGAGTTGCGGACAGCCACTGAAGCTTTCTTT
TRBV3-1	TRBJ1-1	TRBD1	few	CASSQAGQGAEAFF	TGTGCCAGCAGCCAAGCGGGACAGGGGGCTGAAGCTTTCTTT
TRBV7-9	TRBJ2-3	-	many	CASSAGLSDTQYF	TGTGCCAGCAGCGCCGGACTGTCAGATACGCAGTATTTT
TRBV28	TRBJ1-1	-	many	CASSPKREERTAEAFF	TGTGCCAGCAGTCCCAAGAGGGAGGAAAGAACCGCTGAAGCTTTCTTT
TRBV20-1	TRBJ2-3	TRBD2	-	CSARIAGVGTDTQYF	TGCAGTGCTAGAATAGCGGGAGTGGGCACAGATACGCAGTATTTT
TRBV11-2	TRBJ2-7	-	-	CASSLGLGDYEQYF	TGTGCCAGCAGCTTAGGGCTCGGGGACTACGAGCAGTACTTC
TRBV15	TRBJ2-1	-	-	CATSRTYARDGGLFSYNEQFF	TGTGCCACCAGCAGAACCTACGCCCGGGACGGCGGATTATTTTCCTACAATGAGCAGTTCTTC
TRBV15	TRBJ1-2	-	-	CATSRDGQGTYGYTF	TGTGCCACCAGCAGAGATGGGCAGGGGACCTATGGCTACACCTTC
TRBV6-1	TRBJ2-7	-	many	CASSERGGRRDYEQYF	TGTGCCAGCAGTGAAAGGGGGGGCAGGAGGGACTACGAGCAGTACTTC